A single sample gave rise to the 4 T cell receptor beta chains below, sequenced in a study of cytomegalovirus exposure and HLA in healthy donors. The method was immunoSEQ multiplex PCR; TCRdb's version includes in-frame clones alone and lacks a portion of them. The sample contains some 140,000 clones, about four fifths of which appear only once. Sequenced sample: PBMCs. The receptors stem from a young woman in good health and CMV-seronegative.

The chain couples TRBV15 to TRBJ2-2, with unresolved D. CDR1 LNHNV and CDR2 YYDKDF come from the germline V gene (reference sequence). The CDR3 contains 14 residues. V shed 1 base and J shed 1 base, with 4 bases lying between them. CDR3 nucleotides: TGTGCCACCAGCAGAGCCAGGAACACCGGGGAGCTGTTTTTT. Its protein is CATSRARNTGELFF.

The chain combines TRBV27 with TRBJ1-1; 9 nucleotides agree with TRBD1. The CDR3 has 14 residues. J was trimmed by 9 bases and V by 6 bases; bases with no gene match: 11. In germline, CDR1 is MNHEY, CDR2 SMNVEV (reference sequence). This CDR3 reads CASSLNRGRGQAFF. As DNA, the CDR3 is TGTGCCAGCAGCCTCAACAGGGGGCGCGGGCAAGCTTTCTTT.

This clone was found a few times. The chain joins TRBV7-3 to TRBJ2-7; 12 bases are a match to TRBD1. The CDR3 extends over 15 amino acids. The V and J ends lost 2 bases and 4 bases, in that order; junction bases with no gene match: 3. Germline-derived CDR1 and CDR2 are SGHTA and FQGTGA. CDR3: CASSLSGQGAYEQYF. The CDR3 DNA reads as TGTGCCAGCAGCTTATCGGGACAGGGGGCGTACGAGCAGTACTTC.

The chain joins TRBV7-9 to TRBJ2-7; TRBD1 matches at 8 bases. V shed 5 bases and J 7 bases; nucleotides not matched to a gene: 10. This CDR3 has 14 amino acids. Germline V gene lookup returns CDR1 SEHNR and CDR2 FQNEAQ (reference sequence). In DNA, the CDR3 is TGTGCCAGCAGCCGGGACAGGCTACCCCAGGAGCAGTACTTC. It is translated as CASSRDRLPQEQYF.